This record concerns one T cell receptor beta chain sequence. One end of the junction does not line up with germline, which may come from a read error. This CDR3 is 13 amino acids long. Per germline, CDR1 MGHDK and CDR2 SYGVNS. This specimen belongs to a study of cytomegalovirus exposure and HLA in healthy donors. PCR amplification relied on 60 Vbeta primers (plus 13 Jbeta primers). This table comes from immunoSEQ multiplex PCR, and its TCRdb copy is limited to in-frame clones, with some not included. The data hold about 170,000 clones, with more than 75% observed a single time. The chain recombines TRBV25-1 with TRBJ2-2, with a tentative D call TRBD2 (6 bases). The material sequenced was PBMCs. This sequence originates from a man aged 25 to 45 in good health and CMV-seropositive. Here the CDR3 reads CAAGLQNTGELFF. Here the CDR3 DNA reads TGCGCCGCGGGACTTCAGAACACCGGGGAGCTGTTTTTT.